A selection of T cell receptor beta chains follows, all from one sample in a study of shared clonotypes between healthy human individuals. This table comes from immunoSEQ multiplex PCR, and its TCRdb copy is limited to in-frame clones, with some not included. The table records hundreds of thousands of clones, approximately 96% of them present only once. Material for sequencing was naive CD8+ T cells sorted from blood. The receptors were gathered from a woman aged 25-40 years in good health. Each CDR3 is given with its conserved first and last residue. The order of the fields is D gene, CDR3 length, clone size, J gene, V gene, CDR3 protein, CDR3 DNA. D genes are given only for firm matches. Clone sizes are given selectively: once, few, many, or a class where the clone is expanded.

-,16,-,TRBJ2-1,TRBV2,CASSYLSGMNYNEQFF,TGTGCCAGCAGTTACTTATCGGGGATGAACTACAATGAGCAGTTCTTC
TRBD1,15,-,TRBJ1-4,TRBV6-5,CASSVGTGISEKLFF,TGTGCCAGCAGTGTCGGGACAGGGATTTCGGAAAAACTGTTTTTT
-,14,-,TRBJ1-3,TRBV5-4,CASSLGFSGNTIYF,TGTGCCAGCAGCTTAGGTTTCTCTGGAAACACCATATATTTT
-,18,once,TRBJ2-3,TRBV2,CAYTPAPSDRLSTDTQYF,TGTGCCTACACCCCCGCTCCTTCTGACCGACTTAGCACAGATACGCAGTATTTT
-,17,once,TRBJ1-2,TRBV7-8,CASSLEGFLEANYGYTF,TGTGCCAGCAGCTTAGAGGGTTTTCTGGAGGCTAACTATGGCTACACCTTC
-,12,-,TRBJ1-2,TRBV29-1,CSVASWGNGYTF,TGCAGCGTTGCTTCCTGGGGTAATGGCTACACCTTC
TRBD1,16,-,TRBJ1-5,TRBV7-9,CASSSQGQGWDQPQHF,TGTGCCAGCAGCTCACAAGGACAGGGATGGGATCAGCCCCAGCATTTT
-,16,-,TRBJ2-1,TRBV9,CASSVGGSGATNEQFF,TGTGCCAGCAGCGTAGGAGGTAGCGGAGCTACGAATGAGCAGTTCTTC
-,14,-,TRBJ2-5,TRBV13,CASSSGETQETQYF,TGTGCCAGCAGCTCGGGGGAAACTCAAGAGACCCAGTACTTC
TRBD2,16,-,TRBJ2-2,TRBV6-5,CASSYLSGGNTGELFF,TGTGCCAGCAGTTACCTTAGCGGGGGTAACACCGGGGAGCTGTTTTTT
-,13,few,TRBJ1-1,TRBV4-1,CASSPPSPIEAFF,TGCGCCAGCAGCCCCCCTTCACCGATCGAAGCTTTCTTT
-,12,-,TRBJ2-1,TRBV19,CASMGDYNEQFF,TGTGCCAGTATGGGAGACTACAATGAGCAGTTCTTC
TRBD1,17,-,TRBJ1-1,TRBV19,CASSIPGQGIVATEAFF,TGTGCCAGTAGTATTCCGGGACAGGGAATAGTAGCCACTGAAGCTTTCTTT
-,13,-,TRBJ1-5,TRBV5-6,CASSLGQIQPQHF,TGTGCCAGCAGCTTGGGACAAATTCAGCCCCAGCATTTT
-,14,-,TRBJ1-2,TRBV27,CASSPSGTNYGYTF,TGTGCCAGCAGTCCCTCCGGGACAAACTATGGCTACACCTTC
-,15,-,TRBJ2-2,TRBV9,CASSSLNERAGELFF,TGTGCCAGCAGCTCCTTGAATGAGCGTGCCGGGGAGCTGTTTTTT
-,14,once,TRBJ2-7,TRBV2,CASRNYGGANEQYF,TGTGCCAGCAGGAACTATGGGGGGGCCAACGAGCAGTACTTC
-,12,-,TRBJ1-1,TRBV6-1,CASSSRKGEAFF,TGTGCCAGCAGTTCCCGGAAGGGGGAAGCTTTCTTT
-,16,-,TRBJ1-4,TRBV21-1,CASSKAGNYTNEKLFF,TGTGCCAGCAGCAAAGCTGGCAATTACACTAATGAAAAACTGTTTTTT
TRBD1,14,-,TRBJ2-5,TRBV11-2,CASSPYRGKETQYF,TGTGCCAGCAGCCCCTACAGGGGAAAAGAGACCCAGTACTTC
-,17,-,TRBJ1-3,TRBV9,CASSERGVYTTGNTIYF,TGTGCCAGCAGCGAGAGGGGTGTTTATACAACTGGAAACACCATATATTTT
-,13,once,TRBJ2-1,TRBV27,CASSLSGLAKQFF,TGTGCCAGCAGTTTATCAGGGTTGGCTAAGCAGTTCTTC
-,11,-,TRBJ1-2,TRBV7-9,CASSFGTYSTF,TGTGCCAGCAGCTTCGGGACCTACTCCACCTTC
-,13,-,TRBJ2-2,TRBV6-4,CASRGSNTGELFF,TGTGCCAGCAGAGGCAGTAACACCGGGGAGCTGTTTTTT
-,14,-,TRBJ1-5,TRBV2,CASRLAVDNQPQHF,TGTGCCAGCAGGCTCGCGGTCGATAATCAGCCCCAGCATTTT
-,15,-,TRBJ2-2,TRBV29-1,CSVAGTDTNTGELFF,TGCAGCGTTGCGGGAACCGACACTAACACCGGGGAGCTGTTTTTT
-,16,-,TRBJ2-3,TRBV7-8,CASSTPGGRSTDTQYF,TGTGCCAGCAGCACCCCTGGGGGTAGAAGCACAGATACGCAGTATTTT
TRBD1,13,-,TRBJ1-5,TRBV7-8,CASSRTGNQPQHF,TGTGCCAGCAGTCGGACAGGGAATCAGCCCCAGCATTTT
-,13,-,TRBJ2-1,TRBV27,CASSTDWYNEQFF,TGTGCCAGCAGTACCGACTGGTACAATGAGCAGTTCTTC